What follows describes a single T cell receptor beta chain. This sample was included in a study of T cells after somatic rescue of genetic block. The CDR3 is made up of 15 amino acids. V dropped 1 base and J dropped 1 base, with 11 bases sitting between them. Looked up from germline, CDR1 is SGHVS and CDR2 is FQNEAQ. Data came from immunoSEQ multiplex PCR; TCRdb stores just in-frame clones and leaves some out. Of 14,000 to 15,000 clones listed, about two thirds are singletons. The receptor comes from a boy younger than 18. V and J are TRBV7-8 and TRBJ2-7; D is perhaps TRBD1 (6 bases). The source material was peripheral blood mononuclear cells (PBMCs). The CDR3 region has the DNA TGTGCCAGCAGCTTAGGGCAGGGGCTATCCTACGAGCAGTACTTC. As protein: CASSLGQGLSYEQYF.